One sample yielded the 32 T cell receptor beta chains listed below, sequenced in a study of T cell changes during pregnancy in multiple sclerosis. Clones were read by immunoSEQ multiplex PCR, and TCRdb kept only the in-frame ones, dropping some. The sample has under 65,000 clones; 93% are singletons. The specimen was CD8+ T cells from peripheral blood mononuclear cells, collected in the second trimester of pregnancy. These receptors were obtained from a female donor with multiple sclerosis, enrolled in a pregnancy study.

The chain combines TRBV10-3 with TRBJ2-3; 12 bases map to TRBD2. Germline assignment: CDR1 ENHRY and CDR2 SYGVKD. The CDR3 runs to 19 residues. V lost 8 bases and J lost 0; bases outside the gene matches: 15. CDR3 nucleotides: TGTGCCATCGGTTTTTCGACTAGCGGGAGCATAGTTAGCACAGATACGCAGTATTTT. This sequence encodes CAIGFSTSGSIVSTDTQYF.

This clone is a singleton in its sample. The chain couples TRBV4-2 to TRBJ2-7; TRBD1 aligns across 8 bases. The CDR3 sequence is 16 residues long. With 0 bases clipped from V and 2 bases from J, the junction kept 6 bases outside the gene matches. Per the germline V gene, CDR1 is LGHNA and CDR2 is YNFKEQ. As DNA, the CDR3 is TGTGCCAGCAGCCAAGAAGGACAGGGTGTCCCCTACGAGCAGTACTTC. Translated: CASSQEGQGVPYEQYF.

The V gene is TRBV11-2, the J gene TRBJ2-1, with 8 bases lining up with TRBD2. Losses at the gene ends were 1 base for V and 7 bases for J; bases not matched to a gene: 3. The germline V gene has CDR1 SGHAT and CDR2 FQNNGV. This CDR3 region has 14 residues. CDR3 DNA sequence: TGTGCCAGCAGCTTAGGGACTAGCTGGAATGAGCAGTTCTTC. Translation: CASSLGTSWNEQFF.

V is TRBV11-2 and J is TRBJ2-1; tentatively, D is TRBD2 (6 bases). CDR1 SGHAT and CDR2 FQNNGV come from the germline V gene. This CDR3 is 15 amino acids long. Trimming shortened V by 3 bases and J by 4 bases, and 13 bases separated the two germline ends. CDR3 DNA: TGTGCCAGCAGCTTTCTAGCGTCCCCTTACAATGAGCAGTTCTTC. Translation gives CASSFLASPYNEQFF.

The J gene is TRBJ2-7, the V gene TRBV7-7; possibly TRBD1 for D (6 bases). The CDR3 extends over 17 amino acids. Looked up from germline, CDR1 is SSHAT and CDR2 is FNYEAQ (reference sequence). Trimming shortened V by 5 bases and J by 0 bases, and 20 bases separated the two germline ends. CDR3 region: CASSPAGQIKSSYEQYF. The CDR3 nucleotides are TGTGCCAGCAGCCCGGCTGGACAGATCAAGAGCTCCTACGAGCAGTACTTC. Full variable domain (rest looked up from reference TRBV7-7 and TRBJ2-7): GAGVSQSPRYKVTKRGQDVTLRCDPISSHATLYWYQQALGQGPEFLTYFNYEAQPDKSGLPSDRFSAERPEGSISTLTIQRTEQRDSAMYRCASSPAGQIKSSYEQYFGPGTRLTVT.

The chain links TRBV6-5 to TRBJ1-1, with D perhaps matching TRBD1 (6 bases). There are 14 residues in the CDR3. The V end lost 6 bases, the J end lost 7 bases, and 18 bases lay between the germline ends. The germline gives CDR1 MNHEY, CDR2 SVGAGI. In DNA form, the CDR3 reads TGTGCCAGCAGACCAGGCAGGGGTCCAATTGAAGCTTTCTTT. Its protein is CASRPGRGPIEAFF.

V and J are TRBV4-3 and TRBJ1-4; 8 positions agree with TRBD1. Per germline, CDR1 LGHNA and CDR2 YSLEER. J lost 10 bases, V lost 3 bases, and 4 bases had no gene match. The CDR3 length is 13 residues. CDR3 nucleotides: TGCGCCAGCAGCCAGGCTCAGGGGGCAAAACTGTTTTTT. Translation gives CASSQAQGAKLFF.

This chain connects TRBV5-4 to TRBJ2-5; no reliable D call. V was trimmed by 0 bases and J by 4 bases, leaving 4 bases between them. Germline CDR1 is SGHNT and CDR2 is YYREEE (reference sequence). CDR3 length: 12 residues. Here the CDR3 DNA reads TGTGCCAGCAGCTTGGTCGGAGAGACCCAGTACTTC. Translation: CASSLVGETQYF.

This chain links TRBV18 with TRBJ2-5, with unresolved D. Trimming cost V 3 bases and J 5 bases, with 13 bases left between them. Germline CDR1 is KGHSH and CDR2 is LQKENI. The CDR3 sequence is 14 residues long. CDR3 sequence reads: CASSPRAGWETQYF. The DNA for the CDR3 is TGTGCCAGCTCACCTCGAGCCGGGTGGGAGACCCAGTACTTC.

The chain couples TRBV4-1 to TRBJ2-7; the match to TRBD1 covers 8 bases. CDR1 MGHRA and CDR2 YSYEKL come from the germline V gene. CDR3 length equals 15 residues. The V gene end was trimmed by 4 bases and the J gene end by 3 bases; junction bases not matched to a gene: 8. CDR3 in amino acids: CASSLFTGGDYEQYF. The CDR3 bases are TGCGCCAGCAGCCTCTTCACAGGGGGAGACTACGAGCAGTACTTC.

This clone is a singleton in its sample. This chain connects TRBV27 to TRBJ2-3, with a tentative D call TRBD2 (5 bases). The germline V and J ends were trimmed by 7 bases and 2 bases, with 13 bases remaining between them. This CDR3 region has 14 residues. The V gene's germline CDR1 is MNHEY and CDR2 SMNVEV (reference sequence). The CDR3 nucleotides are TGTGCCAGCAAAATGGCGGGCTACACAGATACGCAGTATTTT. Its protein is CASKMAGYTDTQYF.

This clone has just one count. V gene TRBV29-1 combines with J gene TRBJ1-2; maybe TRBD1 (5 bases). The CDR3 covers 15 residues. Germline-derived CDR1 and CDR2 are SQVTM and ANQGSEA. With 7 bases removed from V and 0 bases from J, the gap between germline ends came to 18 bases. CDR3 residues: CSGGDRLDANYGYTF. Written as DNA, the CDR3 is TGCAGCGGTGGGGACCGACTAGACGCTAACTATGGCTACACCTTC. Filled out from reference TRBV29-1 and TRBJ1-2, the complete variable domain reads SAVISQKPSRDICQRGTSLTIQCQVDSQVTMMFWYRQQPGQSLTLIATANQGSEATYESGFVIDKFPISRPNLTFSTLTVSNMSPEDSSIYLCSGGDRLDANYGYTFGSGTRLTVV.

The chain couples TRBV27 to TRBJ2-1; maybe TRBD2 (5 bases). Germline loops: CDR1 MNHEY, CDR2 SMNVEV (reference sequence). V lost 0 bases and J 4 bases, leaving 10 bases between the germline ends. The CDR3 consists of 15 residues. This CDR3 is CASSLSGIPYNEQFF. The CDR3 region has the DNA TGTGCCAGCAGTTTATCCGGGATTCCTTACAATGAGCAGTTCTTC.

J is TRBJ2-3 and V is TRBV19; D may be TRBD2 (5 bases). The length of the CDR3 is 16 residues. The germline V gene encodes CDR1 LNHDA and CDR2 SQIVND (reference sequence). The V and J ends lost 3 bases and 4 bases respectively, with 17 bases between them. The CDR3 sequence is CASSISLAKYADTQYF. The CDR3 nucleotides read TGTGCCAGTAGTATTAGCCTAGCCAAATACGCAGATACGCAGTATTTT.

The chain uses TRBV27 and TRBJ1-1, with a tentative D call TRBD1 (6 bases). The CDR3 extends over 16 amino acids. The V end lost 6 bases, the J end lost 1 base, and 18 bases lay between the germline ends. Germline values: CDR1 MNHEY, CDR2 SMNVEV (reference sequence). Here the CDR3 reads CASSYAATGPNTEAFF. The CDR3 bases are TGTGCCAGCAGCTACGCCGCGACAGGCCCGAACACTGAAGCTTTCTTT.

The chain combines TRBV6-1 with TRBJ1-5; D is undetermined. Germline V gene sequence: CDR1 MNHNS, CDR2 SASEGT. This CDR3 spans 13 amino acids. The ends were cut back, 6 bases at V and 6 bases at J, with 12 bases in the middle. The CDR3 protein is CASSRQFGQPQHF. CDR3 DNA: TGTGCCAGCAGCCGACAATTTGGTCAGCCCCAGCATTTT.

V gene TRBV7-9 combines with J gene TRBJ2-2; TRBD2 is a possible D gene (6 bases). Germline loops: CDR1 SEHNR, CDR2 FQNEAQ (reference sequence). The ends were cut back, 8 bases at V and 7 bases at J, with 20 bases in the middle. The CDR3 is made up of 15 amino acids. The CDR3 DNA reads TGTGCCAGCCGCGGGGCGGGGCAGGCGGACGGGGAGCTGTTTTTT. It specifies CASRGAGQADGELFF.

The CDR3 reads CASSPRVGGGRGNTGELFF. The CDR3 region has the DNA TGTGCCAGCAGCCCCCGTGTGGGTGGCGGTAGGGGGAACACCGGGGAGCTGTTTTTT. The chain couples TRBV9 to TRBJ2-2; maybe TRBD1 (5 bases). This CDR3 has 19 residues. The germline gives CDR1 SGDLS, CDR2 YYNGEE. The V end was cut by 4 bases, the J end by 1 base, with 23 bases between. Using reference TRBV9 and TRBJ2-2 for the parts outside the CDR3, the full variable domain is DSGVTQTPKHLITATGQRVTLRCSPRSGDLSVYWYQQSLDQGLQFLIQYYNGEERAKGNILERFSAQQFPDLHSELNLSSLELGDSALYFCASSPRVGGGRGNTGELFFGEGSRLTVL.

This chain's CDR3 is CASSQVPTRRQDTQYF. CDR3 DNA: TGTGCCAGCAGCCAAGTACCAACTAGGCGACAAGATACGCAGTATTTT. The chain combines TRBV14 with TRBJ2-3; possible D gene TRBD2, 5 bases. This CDR3 spans 16 amino acids. The germline V and J ends were trimmed by 1 base and 5 bases, with 16 bases remaining between them. CDR1 and CDR2 (germline): SGHDN, FVKESK.

The chain couples TRBV6-5 to TRBJ2-1; D is ambiguous. The germline CDR1 and CDR2 sequences are MNHEY and SVGAGI. V lost 4 bases and J 7 bases, leaving 8 bases between the germline ends. The CDR3 spans 12 residues. The CDR3 region has the DNA TGTGCCAGCAGTTCCCCGGGTAATGAGCAGTTCTTC. Protein product: CASSSPGNEQFF.

V gene TRBV7-2 combines with J gene TRBJ1-1, with 7 bases aligning to TRBD1. After removal of 4 bases from V and 11 bases from J, the junction contained 10 bases not matched to a gene. Germline values: CDR1 SGHTA, CDR2 FQGNSA. The CDR3 covers 13 residues. The CDR3 loop reads CASSSDRASNAFF. The CDR3 bases are TGTGCCAGCAGCTCCGACAGGGCGAGTAATGCTTTCTTT.

This chain links TRBV27 with TRBJ1-1, with unresolved D. The V gene lost 1 base and the J gene lost 1 base, with 7 bases spanning the gap. Germline V CDR1 and CDR2: MNHEY, SMNVEV (reference sequence). The CDR3 runs 14 residues. The CDR3 loop is CASSLYFQNTEAFF. The CDR3 DNA reads TGTGCCAGCAGTTTATATTTCCAGAACACTGAAGCTTTCTTT.

This clone was observed a few times. The chain recombines TRBV27 with TRBJ2-1; possibly TRBD2 for D (6 bases). Trimming shortened V by 5 bases and J by 4 bases, and 15 bases separated the two germline ends. CDR1 and CDR2 from the germline V gene are MNHEY and SMNVEV (reference sequence). The CDR3 consists of 15 residues. The CDR3 region is CASSPGVNPYNEQFF. For the CDR3, the DNA is TGTGCCAGCAGTCCGGGGGTAAATCCATACAATGAGCAGTTCTTC.

The chain uses TRBV27 and TRBJ2-5; D remains ambiguous. The CDR3 consists of 14 residues. Germline V gene data show CDR1 as MNHEY and CDR2 as SMNVEV (reference sequence). Trimming removed 4 bases from V and 8 bases from J, with 17 bases in between. CDR3 sequence reads: CASSSTDNLETQYF. DNA for the CDR3: TGTGCCAGCAGTTCGACGGATAACCTAGAAACCCAGTACTTC.

This clone was observed once. This chain uses TRBV6-1 with TRBJ2-2; D may be TRBD2 (6 bases). CDR1 and CDR2 (germline): MNHNS, SASEGT. This CDR3 spans 15 amino acids. V lost 8 bases and J lost 6, with 19 bases in between. CDR3 sequence reads: CASEIRGTGAGELFF. Written as DNA, the CDR3 is TGTGCCAGCGAGATAAGAGGGACTGGCGCCGGGGAGCTGTTTTTT.

In this sample, this clone turned up once. The rearrangement uses TRBV29-1 and TRBJ2-1; 11 bases line up with TRBD2. The junction had 5 bases not matched to a gene; V was cut back by 4 bases and J by 0 bases. The CDR3 has 16 residues. Germline values: CDR1 SQVTM, CDR2 ANQGSEA. The CDR3 region has the DNA TGCAGCGTTGGAGGGACTAGCGGTAGCTCCTACAATGAGCAGTTCTTC. It encodes CSVGGTSGSSYNEQFF.

This chain joins TRBV28 and TRBJ1-5; 10 nucleotides agree with TRBD1. The CDR3 sequence is 15 residues long. With V trimmed by 5 bases and J by 5 bases, 6 bases remained unmatched. CDR1 MDHEN and CDR2 SYDVKM come from the germline V gene. CDR3 amino acids: CASSPPGQGYQPQHF. CDR3 nucleotides: TGTGCCAGCAGTCCTCCGGGACAGGGGTATCAGCCCCAGCATTTT.

J is TRBJ2-1 and V is TRBV28; D is undetermined. The CDR3 is 15 residues long. The ends were cut back, 3 bases at V and 0 bases at J, with 9 bases in the middle. Looked up from germline, CDR1 is MDHEN and CDR2 is SYDVKM. CDR3 in amino acids: CASSFLPGSYNEQFF. The CDR3 DNA follows: TGTGCCAGCAGTTTCCTCCCGGGCTCCTACAATGAGCAGTTCTTC.

The V gene is TRBV27, the J gene TRBJ1-1; possibly TRBD1 for D (5 bases). CDR3 length: 13 residues. V lost 7 bases, J lost 11 bases, and 20 bases lay in between. Germline-derived CDR1 and CDR2 are MNHEY and SMNVEV (reference sequence). CDR3 nucleotide sequence: TGTGCCAGCATCCCCTTGGAGGGGAGAGAGGCTTTCTTT. Amino acid sequence: CASIPLEGREAFF.

This clone has more than one count but fewer than ten. This sequence joins TRBV19 and TRBJ1-1; 8 nucleotides align to TRBD1. The length of the CDR3 is 19 residues. Trimming cost V 0 bases and J 0 bases; bases outside gene matches: 12. Germline CDR1 and CDR2: LNHDA and SQIVND (reference sequence). The CDR3 region is CASSIDRTGRSTLNTEAFF. CDR3 nucleotide sequence: TGTGCCAGTAGTATAGATAGGACAGGGAGGTCTACTTTGAACACTGAAGCTTTCTTT. Filled out from reference TRBV19 and TRBJ1-1, the complete variable domain reads DGGITQSPKYLFRKEGQNVTLSCEQNLNHDAMYWYRQDPGQGLRLIYYSQIVNDFQKGDIAEGYSVSREKKESFPLTVTSAQKNPTAFYLCASSIDRTGRSTLNTEAFFGQGTRLTVV.

This clone appeared once. The V and J genes are TRBV11-2 and TRBJ1-2, with TRBD1 matching over 8 bases. Germline CDR1 and CDR2: SGHAT and FQNNGV. J gave up 5 bases and V 5 bases, and 4 bases lay outside the gene matches. This CDR3 has 13 residues. CDR3 coding DNA: TGTGCCAGCAGCCCTGGGACAGGATATGGCTACACCTTC. Encoded protein: CASSPGTGYGYTF.

The V and J genes are TRBV29-1 and TRBJ2-5; D is perhaps TRBD1 (5 bases). The CDR3 runs 14 residues. The germline V gene encodes CDR1 SQVTM and CDR2 ANQGSEA. The V end lost 2 bases, the J end lost 3 bases, and 13 bases lay between the germline ends. CDR3 sequence (DNA): TGCAGCGTTGAATGGACAAATCCCAAAGAGACCCAGTACTTC. It codes for CSVEWTNPKETQYF.